This is a list of T cell receptor beta chains from one sample in a study of T cell responses to AZD1222 COVID-19 vaccine. The table came from immunoSEQ multiplex PCR; TCRdb's copy has only in-frame clones and leaves some out. This sample has 97,000 or so clones; approximately 91% occur once, and the top ten carry roughly 8%. This sample comprised peripheral blood, obtained 28 days after the second AZD1222 dose. The receptor set was obtained from an adult who received the AZD1222 COVID-19 vaccine. CDR3s include the opening cysteine and the closing phenylalanine or tryptophan. Fields, in order: V gene, clone size, D gene, J gene, CDR3 DNA, CDR3 protein. The D gene is left open where the match is weak. Size values are once, few and many counts, or a class for expanded clones, and some rows have none.

>TRBV25-1|.|.|TRBJ2-5
TGTGCCAGCAGTGAATGGGGGACACAAGAGACCCAGTACTTC
CASSEWGTQETQYF
>TRBV3-1/TRBV3-2|.|TRBD1|TRBJ2-7
TGTGCCAGCAGCCAAGCAGGGGACAGGGGAGGCGAGCAGTACTTC
CASSQAGDRGGEQYF
>TRBV7-8|.|.|TRBJ2-5
TGTGCCAGCAGCTTTTTTGGAAAGCAGACCCAGTACTTC
CASSFFGKQTQYF
>TRBV24-1|.|.|TRBJ2-7
TGTGCCACCCACCCCAGGGGCCGGTACGAGCAGTACTTC
CATHPRGRYEQYF
>TRBV28|.|.|TRBJ1-1
TGTGCCAGCAATCCGCCGGGGTGGGGGGATGGTGAAGCTTTCTTT
CASNPPGWGDGEAFF
>TRBV9|.|.|TRBJ2-2
TGTGCCAGCAGCCGTAGTGTGGGACAAGGCACCGGGGAGCTGTTTTTT
CASSRSVGQGTGELFF
>TRBV18|.|TRBD1|TRBJ1-2
TGTGCCAGCTCACCGGTCGGGACAGGCATGGGCTACACCTTC
CASSPVGTGMGYTF
>TRBV9|.|TRBD1|TRBJ1-6
TGTGCCAGCAGCGTAGAACCACAGGGGGGAAATTCACCCCTCCACTTT
CASSVEPQGGNSPLHF
>TRBV7-2|.|TRBD1|TRBJ2-1
TGTGCCAGCAGCTTACAGACAGGGGGGTACAATGAGCAGTTCTTC
CASSLQTGGYNEQFF
>TRBV24-1|.|TRBD1|TRBJ2-2
TGTGCCACCAGTGATCCCCTGACAGGGGGCCAGAACACCGGGGAGCTGTTTTTT
CATSDPLTGGQNTGELFF
>TRBV25-1|.|.|TRBJ2-7
TGTGCCAGCAGTGAATCCGGGGCTGGTACCTACGAGCAGTACTTC
CASSESGAGTYEQYF
>TRBV24-1|.|.|TRBJ1-5
TGTGCCACCAGTGACTACCGGGTGGATCAGCCCCAGCATTTT
CATSDYRVDQPQHF
>TRBV28|.|.|TRBJ1-5
TGTGCCAGCACCTTAGTCCGCGGGCCCCAGCATTTT
CASTLVRGPQHF
>TRBV11-2|.|TRBD2|TRBJ2-3
TGTGCCAGCAGCCAATCGGGGGGGGGACCCCTCACAGATACGCAGTATTTT
CASSQSGGGPLTDTQYF
>TRBV5-1|.|TRBD1|TRBJ2-7
TGCGCCAGCAGCTTGACCGGGACAGGCATCTACGAGCAGTACTTC
CASSLTGTGIYEQYF
>TRBV27|once|TRBD1|TRBJ2-1
TGTGCCAGTCGGAAAGGGGGCGGTCCTGGCAATGAGCAGTTCTTC
CASRKGGGPGNEQFF
>TRBV7-9|.|TRBD1|TRBJ1-5
TGTGCCAGCAGCCTGGGACAGACGCAGGGGCCCCAGCATTTT
CASSLGQTQGPQHF
>TRBV19|.|TRBD1|TRBJ1-6
TGTGCCAGTAGCCCGGGGACAGGGCTTTCACCCCTCCACTTT
CASSPGTGLSPLHF
>TRBV11-2|.|.|TRBJ2-2
TGTGCCAGCAGCTTACAAACGGGGGTTAGGAACACCGGGGAGCTGTTTTTT
CASSLQTGVRNTGELFF
>TRBV2|.|.|TRBJ1-2
TGTGCCAGCAGTGAAAGTCAGCGGAACTATGGCTACACCTTC
CASSESQRNYGYTF
>TRBV18|once|.|TRBJ1-5
TGTGCCAGCTCACCAGGGAGTAATCAGCCCCAGCATTTT
CASSPGSNQPQHF
>TRBV5-1|once|.|TRBJ2-1
TGCGCCAGCAGCTTGGCCATAGGTGGCGAAGGTGAGCAGTTCTTC
CASSLAIGGEGEQFF
>TRBV5-4|.|TRBD2|TRBJ2-7
TGTGCCAGCAGCTCCGGACTAGCGGGAGTAATGGGAGAGCAGTACTTC
CASSSGLAGVMGEQYF
>TRBV7-2|.|.|TRBJ1-6
TGTGCCAGCAGCTTACAAGGGGGTCAGGGAAATTCACCCCTCCACTTT
CASSLQGGQGNSPLHF
>TRBV20-1|.|TRBD2|TRBJ2-3
TGCAGTGCTAGTTCAATTCCGGGACTAGCGGGAGGAGCCGTGGGCACAGATACGCAGTATTTT
CSASSIPGLAGGAVGTDTQYF
>TRBV18|once|.|TRBJ1-1
TGTGCCAGCTCACCCTCGGGGACGAACACTGAAGCTTTCTTT
CASSPSGTNTEAFF
>TRBV6-2/TRBV6-3|.|TRBD1|TRBJ2-7
TGTGCCAGCAGTCGGACAGGGGTGGTCTACGAGCAGTACTTC
CASSRTGVVYEQYF
>TRBV6-2/TRBV6-3|.|.|TRBJ2-3
TGTGCCAGCAGTAATCCGGGACACCACCGCGATACGCAGTATTTT
CASSNPGHHRDTQYF
>TRBV27|.|TRBD2|TRBJ2-1
TGTGCCAGCAGTTTACGACTAGCGGGTGGGGATGAGCAGTTCTTC
CASSLRLAGGDEQFF
>TRBV21-1|.|.|TRBJ2-1
TGTGCCAGCAGCAAGTCGGGACTAGCGGGATCCTATAGGCAGTTCTTC
CASSKSGLAGSYRQFF
>TRBV7-2|.|.|TRBJ2-1
TGTGCCAGCAGCTTAGACCAGGGGCCCTACAATGAGCAGTTCTTC
CASSLDQGPYNEQFF
>TRBV5-1|.|.|TRBJ1-1
TGCGCCAGCAGCTTGGGGCCGGTTAACACTGAAGCTTTCTTT
CASSLGPVNTEAFF
>TRBV18|.|.|TRBJ1-1
TGTGCCAGCTCGCCTACAGGGATTGAAGCTTTCTTT
CASSPTGIEAFF
>TRBV6-5|.|.|TRBJ2-7
TGTGCCAGCAGGAGCGGCCCCTACGAGCAGTACTTC
CASRSGPYEQYF
>TRBV27|.|TRBD2|TRBJ2-7
TGTGCCAGCAGTTTCGGCGGGGGTGCCTACGAGCAGTACTTC
CASSFGGGAYEQYF
>TRBV30|.|.|TRBJ2-1
TGTGCCTGGAGTGGCGGCTACGACACACCGTTCTTC
CAWSGGYDTPFF
>TRBV7-9|.|.|TRBJ1-1
TGTGCCAGCAGCTTAGGTGTGGCGGGAGACACTGAAGCTTTCTTT
CASSLGVAGDTEAFF
>TRBV5-6|once|.|TRBJ1-5
TGTGCCAGCAGCTTAGCACAGGGTCTTAATCAGCCCCAGCATTTT
CASSLAQGLNQPQHF
>TRBV27|once|.|TRBJ1-6
TGTGCCAGCAGTCTGATACAATATAATTCACCCCTCCACTTT
CASSLIQYNSPLHF
>TRBV28|.|TRBD2|TRBJ2-1
TGTGCCAGCAACTTAAGCGGGAGGGTTTACAATGAGCAGTTCTTC
CASNLSGRVYNEQFF
>TRBV24-1|.|.|TRBJ2-7
TGTGCCACCAGTGATTACCGGGACTCTCTAAGCTTC
CATSDYRDSLSF
>TRBV9|once|.|TRBJ1-1
TGTGCCAGCAGCGCAGACGTACGGGGGCGCGCCACTGAAGCTTTCTTT
CASSADVRGRATEAFF
>TRBV24-1|.|.|TRBJ2-1
TGTGCCACCAGTGACTCTGAGGGCAGGGGCGGATTCTTC
CATSDSEGRGGFF
>TRBV18|.|.|TRBJ1-5
TGTGCCAGCTCACCCCCCGGCCCGGGAGGGCAGCCCCAGCATTTT
CASSPPGPGGQPQHF
>TRBV5-1|.|TRBD1|TRBJ1-2
TGCGCCAGCAGCTACCCACCGGGACAGGGGGACTATGGCTACACCTTC
CASSYPPGQGDYGYTF
>TRBV27|.|.|TRBJ1-2
TGTGCCAGCAGTTTCAGGGGAGCTAACTATGGCTACACCTTC
CASSFRGANYGYTF
>TRBV28|.|TRBD2|TRBJ2-7
TGTGCCAGCGCTCGAGCGGGAGGGAGGAACGAGCAGTACTTC
CASARAGGRNEQYF
>TRBV6-5|.|.|TRBJ1-6
TGTGCCAGCAGTCCAAGAGTCGGTAATTCACCCCTCCACTTT
CASSPRVGNSPLHF
>TRBV6-6|.|TRBD2|TRBJ2-3
TGTGCCAGCAGACTAGCGGGAACCACAGATACGCAGTATTTT
CASRLAGTTDTQYF
>TRBV7-2|.|.|TRBJ1-2
TGTGCCAGCAGACCCGGGGGCGTGGGTACTTTTTCTAACTATGGCTACACCTTC
CASRPGGVGTFSNYGYTF
>TRBV25-1|.|.|TRBJ1-5
TGTGCCAGCAGTGGGGGGAGGGTGAATCAGCCCCAGCATTTT
CASSGGRVNQPQHF
>TRBV7-3|.|.|TRBJ2-6
TGTGCCAGCAGCTTAATCGTCTCTGGGGCCAACGTCCTGACTTTC
CASSLIVSGANVLTF
>TRBV20-1|.|.|TRBJ2-3
TGCAGTGCTAGCGGGCAAGATACGCAGTATTTT
CSASGQDTQYF